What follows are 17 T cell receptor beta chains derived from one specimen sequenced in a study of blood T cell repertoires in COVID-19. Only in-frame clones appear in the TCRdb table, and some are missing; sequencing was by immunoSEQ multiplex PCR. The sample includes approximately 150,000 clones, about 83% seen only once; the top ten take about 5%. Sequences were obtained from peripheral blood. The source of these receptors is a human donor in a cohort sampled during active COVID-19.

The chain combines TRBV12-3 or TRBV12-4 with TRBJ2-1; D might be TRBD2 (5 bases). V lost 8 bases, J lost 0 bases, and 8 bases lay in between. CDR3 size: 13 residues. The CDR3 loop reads CASGLTSYNEQFF. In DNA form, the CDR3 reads TGTGCCAGCGGACTCACCTCCTACAATGAGCAGTTCTTC.

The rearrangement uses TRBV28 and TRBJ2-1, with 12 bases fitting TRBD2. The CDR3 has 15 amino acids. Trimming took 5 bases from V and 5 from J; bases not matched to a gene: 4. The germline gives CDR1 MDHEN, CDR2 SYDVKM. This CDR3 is CASSVGLAGNNEQFF. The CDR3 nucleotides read TGTGCCAGCAGTGTCGGACTAGCGGGGAACAATGAGCAGTTCTTC. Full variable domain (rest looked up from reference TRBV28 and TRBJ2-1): DVKVTQSSRYLVKRTGEKVFLECVQDMDHENMFWYRQDPGLGLRLIYFSYDVKMKEKGDIPEGYSVSREKKERFSLILESASTNQTSMYLCASSVGLAGNNEQFFGPGTRLTVL.

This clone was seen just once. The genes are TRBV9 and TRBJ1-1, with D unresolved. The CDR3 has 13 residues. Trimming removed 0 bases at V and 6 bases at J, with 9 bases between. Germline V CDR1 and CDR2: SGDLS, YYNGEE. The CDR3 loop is CASSVEFVPEAFF. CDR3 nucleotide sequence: TGTGCCAGCAGCGTAGAATTCGTCCCTGAAGCTTTCTTT. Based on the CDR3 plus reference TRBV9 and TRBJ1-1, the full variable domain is DSGVTQTPKHLITATGQRVTLRCSPRSGDLSVYWYQQSLDQGLQFLIQYYNGEERAKGNILERFSAQQFPDLHSELNLSSLELGDSALYFCASSVEFVPEAFFGQGTRLTVV.

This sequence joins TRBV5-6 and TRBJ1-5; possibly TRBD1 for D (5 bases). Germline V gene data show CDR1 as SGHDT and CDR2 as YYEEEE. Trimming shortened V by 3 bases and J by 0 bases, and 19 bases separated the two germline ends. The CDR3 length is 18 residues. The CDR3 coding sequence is TGTGCCAGCAGCTCAAGACGTGGACAATTCCTTAGCAATCAGCCCCAGCATTTT. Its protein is CASSSRRGQFLSNQPQHF.

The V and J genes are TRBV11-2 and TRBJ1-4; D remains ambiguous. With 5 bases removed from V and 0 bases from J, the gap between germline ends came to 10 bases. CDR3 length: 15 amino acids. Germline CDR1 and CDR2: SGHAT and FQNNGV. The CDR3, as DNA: TGTGCCAGCAGCGGAGGGAGGGCAACTAATGAAAAACTGTTTTTT. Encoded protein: CASSGGRATNEKLFF.

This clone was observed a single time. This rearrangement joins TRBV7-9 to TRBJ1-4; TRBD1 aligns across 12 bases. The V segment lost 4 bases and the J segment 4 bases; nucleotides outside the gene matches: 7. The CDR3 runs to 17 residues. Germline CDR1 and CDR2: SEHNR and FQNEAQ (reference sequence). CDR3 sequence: CASSWGTGGPFNEKLFF. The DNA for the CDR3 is TGTGCCAGCAGCTGGGGGACAGGGGGCCCCTTTAATGAAAAACTGTTTTTT.

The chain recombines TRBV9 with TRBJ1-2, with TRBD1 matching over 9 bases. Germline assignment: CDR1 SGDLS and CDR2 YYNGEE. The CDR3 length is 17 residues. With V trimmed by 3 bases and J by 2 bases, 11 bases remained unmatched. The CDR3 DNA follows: TGTGCCAGCAGCGGTACAGGGGGCCTTTCTCCCAACTATGGCTACACCTTC. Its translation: CASSGTGGLSPNYGYTF.

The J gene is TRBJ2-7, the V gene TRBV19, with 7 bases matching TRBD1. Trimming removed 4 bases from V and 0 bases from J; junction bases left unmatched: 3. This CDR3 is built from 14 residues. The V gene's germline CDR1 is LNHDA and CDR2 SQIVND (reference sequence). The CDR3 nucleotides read TGTGCCAGTAGTAGGACAGGTGCCTCCTACGAGCAGTACTTC. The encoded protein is CASSRTGASYEQYF.

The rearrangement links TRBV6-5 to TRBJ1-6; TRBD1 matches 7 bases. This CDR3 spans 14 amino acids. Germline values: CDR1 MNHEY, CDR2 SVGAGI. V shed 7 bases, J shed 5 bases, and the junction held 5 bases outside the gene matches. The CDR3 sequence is CASKDREDNSPLHF. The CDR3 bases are TGTGCCAGCAAAGACAGGGAAGATAATTCACCCCTCCACTTT.

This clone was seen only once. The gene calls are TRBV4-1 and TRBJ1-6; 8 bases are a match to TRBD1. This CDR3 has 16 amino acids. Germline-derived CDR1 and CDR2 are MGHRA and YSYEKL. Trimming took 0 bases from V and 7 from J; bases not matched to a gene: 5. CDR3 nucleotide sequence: TGCGCCAGCAGCCAAGAGAACAGGGGGGGAAATTCACCCCTCCACTTT. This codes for CASSQENRGGNSPLHF.

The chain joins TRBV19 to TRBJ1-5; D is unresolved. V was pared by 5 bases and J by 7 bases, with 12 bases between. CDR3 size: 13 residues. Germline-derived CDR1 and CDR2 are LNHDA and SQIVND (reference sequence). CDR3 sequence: CASSALRGQPQHF. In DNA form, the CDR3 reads TGTGCCAGTAGTGCCCTCCGCGGACAGCCCCAGCATTTT.

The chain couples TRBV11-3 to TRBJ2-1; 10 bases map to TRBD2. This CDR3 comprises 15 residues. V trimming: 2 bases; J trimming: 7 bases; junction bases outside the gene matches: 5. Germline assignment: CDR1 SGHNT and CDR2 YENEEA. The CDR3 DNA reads TGTGCCAGCAGCTTATTAGCGGGAGGCAGGAATGAGCAGTTCTTC. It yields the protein CASSLLAGGRNEQFF.

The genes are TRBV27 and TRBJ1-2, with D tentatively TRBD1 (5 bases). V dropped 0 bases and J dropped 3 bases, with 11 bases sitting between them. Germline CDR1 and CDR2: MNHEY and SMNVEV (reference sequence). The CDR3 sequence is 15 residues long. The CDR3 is CASSLSTGSYYGYTF. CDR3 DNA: TGTGCCAGCAGTTTATCTACAGGCTCCTACTATGGCTACACCTTC.

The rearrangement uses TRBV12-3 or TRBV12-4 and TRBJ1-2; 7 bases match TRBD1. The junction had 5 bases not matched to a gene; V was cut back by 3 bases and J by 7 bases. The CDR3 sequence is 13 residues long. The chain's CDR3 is CASSLETGIGYTF. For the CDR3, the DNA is TGTGCCAGCAGTTTGGAGACAGGGATTGGCTACACCTTC.

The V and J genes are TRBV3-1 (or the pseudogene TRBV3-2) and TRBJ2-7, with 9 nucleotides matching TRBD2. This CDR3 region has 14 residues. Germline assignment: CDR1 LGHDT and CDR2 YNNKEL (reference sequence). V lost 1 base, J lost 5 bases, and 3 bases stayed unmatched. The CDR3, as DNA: TGTGCCAGCAGCCAAGCCGGGACTAGCCACGAGCAGTACTTC. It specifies CASSQAGTSHEQYF.

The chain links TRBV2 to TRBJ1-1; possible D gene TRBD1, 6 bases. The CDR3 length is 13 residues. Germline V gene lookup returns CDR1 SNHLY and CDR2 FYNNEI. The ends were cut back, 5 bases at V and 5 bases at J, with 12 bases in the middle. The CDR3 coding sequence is TGTGCCAGCAGTTTACAGGGAAGGACTGAAGCTTTCTTT. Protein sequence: CASSLQGRTEAFF.

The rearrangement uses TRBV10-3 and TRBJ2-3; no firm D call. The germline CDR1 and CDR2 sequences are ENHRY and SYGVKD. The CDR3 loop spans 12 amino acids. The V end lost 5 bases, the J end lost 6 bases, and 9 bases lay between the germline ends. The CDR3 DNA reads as TGTGCCATCAGTCTAACCACGGATACGCAGTATTTT. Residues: CAISLTTDTQYF.